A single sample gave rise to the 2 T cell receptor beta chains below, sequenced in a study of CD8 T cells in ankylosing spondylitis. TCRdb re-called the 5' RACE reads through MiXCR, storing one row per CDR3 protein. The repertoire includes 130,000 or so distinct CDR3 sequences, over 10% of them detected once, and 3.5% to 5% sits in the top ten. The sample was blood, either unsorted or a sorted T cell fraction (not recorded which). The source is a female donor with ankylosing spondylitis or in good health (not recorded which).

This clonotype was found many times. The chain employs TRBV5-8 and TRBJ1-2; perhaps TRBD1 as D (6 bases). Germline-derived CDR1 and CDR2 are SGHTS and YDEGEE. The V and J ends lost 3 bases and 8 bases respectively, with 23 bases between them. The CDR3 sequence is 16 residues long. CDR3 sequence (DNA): TGTGCCAGCAGCTCGGCCTTTCACAGGGAGGCGAAAGGCTACACCTTC. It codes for CASSSAFHREAKGYTF.

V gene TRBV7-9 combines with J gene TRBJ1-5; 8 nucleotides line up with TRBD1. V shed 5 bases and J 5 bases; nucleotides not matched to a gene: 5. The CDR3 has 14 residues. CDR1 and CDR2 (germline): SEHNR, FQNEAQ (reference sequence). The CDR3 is CASSTTGGDQPQHF. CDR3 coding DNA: TGTGCCAGCAGCACTACAGGGGGGGATCAGCCCCAGCATTTT.